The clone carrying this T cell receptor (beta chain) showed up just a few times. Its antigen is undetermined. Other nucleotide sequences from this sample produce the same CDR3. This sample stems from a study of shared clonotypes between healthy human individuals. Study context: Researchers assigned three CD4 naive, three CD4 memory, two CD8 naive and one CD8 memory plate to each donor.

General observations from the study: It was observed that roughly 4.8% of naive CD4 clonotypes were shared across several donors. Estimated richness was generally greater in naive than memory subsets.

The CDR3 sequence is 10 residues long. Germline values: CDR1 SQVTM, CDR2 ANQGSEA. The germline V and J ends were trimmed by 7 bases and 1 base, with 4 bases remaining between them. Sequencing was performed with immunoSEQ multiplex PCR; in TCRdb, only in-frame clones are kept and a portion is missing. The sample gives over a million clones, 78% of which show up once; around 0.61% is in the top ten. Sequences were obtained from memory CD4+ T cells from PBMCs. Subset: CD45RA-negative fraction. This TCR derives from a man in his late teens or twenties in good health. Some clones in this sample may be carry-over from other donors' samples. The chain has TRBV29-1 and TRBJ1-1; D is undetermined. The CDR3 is CSAQNTEAFF. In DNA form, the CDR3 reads TGCAGCGCACAGAACACTGAAGCTTTCTTT.